This TCR beta chain was identified in a study of Tregs in tolerant kidney transplant recipients. Generated by immunoSEQ multiplex PCR, the TCRdb table keeps only in-frame clones and is missing some. The sample yields about 55,000 clones, about nine tenths seen once. A note on this clone: The antigen remains undetermined.

Related graft donors supplied nonmyeloablative bone marrow transplants, and mixed chimerism was transient. CDR3 length equals 14 residues. Study findings and constraints: The small number of patients limits these findings pending further validation. Activated donor B cell expansion appeared to reveal the most relevant donor-specific TCRbeta repertoire.

Sequencing was performed on CD8+ T cells from blood (PBMCs), taken 24 months after the transplant. This sequence originates from a human patient who received a combined kidney and bone marrow transplant. Some T cells may be supplied by the graft donor. V usage is TRBV21-1 and J usage is TRBJ1-5; TRBD1 is the table's D call and was not checked against the DNA. TRBV21-1 is noted as a pseudogene. CDR3 in DNA: TGTGCCAGCAGCAAAGAAGGGGCCAACCAGCCCCAGCATTTT. Its protein product is CASSKEGANQPQHF.